This T cell receptor beta chain was obtained from a study of T cell repertoires in cytomegalovirus infection (dated by TCRdb to the late 2010s). Context from the whole study: The peptide stimulations were aimed at well-studied HLA-B-restricted epitopes as well as recently identified HLA-C-restricted CMV epitopes, whose presentation resists viral immunomodulation. The HLA type of each donor mattered for the analysis, because public TCR beta signatures pointed to carriage of CMV infection along with the matching HLA type. Overall study results and their limits: Cumulative frequency of public TCR beta family members discriminated carriers of CMV infection plus the relevant HLA type in this cohort and an independent approximately 370-donor cohort. The ex vivo response was dominated by HLA-C-restricted CMV-specific TCR beta clonotypes, which also provided the single most frequent clonotype in two of eight donors.

Between the V and J ends, shortened by 4 bases and 5 bases respectively, the junction contains 15 bases. For CDR1 and CDR2, the germline V gene (reference sequence) lists MNHEY and SMNVEV. The CDR3 contains 15 residues, cysteine and phenylalanine counted. The entry retains the CDR3 DNA only, 45 bases that are in frame from base 1. The sample's treatment or condition label, in plain terms: in vitro stimulation with specific CMV peptide epitopes to enrich CMV-specific T cells. TCRdb names Illumina HiSeq 1500 as the instrument used. TCRdb reran the public reads through fastp at Q25 and MiXCR, keeping productive beta chains. CDR3 protein duplicates are merged, each entry listing the most common genes and DNA. The sample contains around 100,000 distinct CDR3 sequences, under 55% of them found a single time. The top ten constitute around 74% of the sample. Concerning this clonotype itself: Which antigen it targets is not known. There are no base qualities to consult, and no much larger clone falls within one base.

Source: CD8+ T cells from cultured PBMCs, taken from culture after CMV antigen stimulation. The chain is made from TRBV27 and TRBJ2-1; no confident D gene assignment can be made. The sequence was obtained from a human donor in good health (CMV status not recorded). Some clones in this sample may be carry-over from other donors' samples. The base sequence is TGTGCCAGCAGTTCCTCGAGGCAGCCCCACAATGAGCAGTTCTTC. The encoded protein is CASSSSRQPHNEQFF.